This TCR beta chain stems from a study of OX40 agonist ivuxolimab in advanced cancers. TCRdb keeps only in-frame clones here, not all; method: immunoSEQ multiplex PCR. The sample yields tens of thousands of clones, roughly nine tenths seen once. The germline V gene has CDR1 SGHVS and CDR2 FQNEAQ. V was clipped by 1 base and J by 2 bases, with 9 bases between them. The CDR3 has 15 residues. Study-wide results and caveats: The CD4+ and CD8+ T cells in the blood had expanded clonally by week 6 at 0.1 to 3.0 mg/kg. CD8+ T cells showed, on average, more clonal expansion than CD4+ cells. Specificity for antigen went undetermined in the expanded peripheral T cells.

Comment on this clone: Its antigen is not known.

The material sequenced was CD4+ or CD8+ T cells sorted from blood, taken in a trial of the OX40 agonist ivuxolimab. This sequence originates from an adult with an advanced solid tumor such as melanoma, head and neck, liver or kidney cancer. The V gene is TRBV7-8, the J gene TRBJ2-1; D is ambiguous. The CDR3 here is CASSLVLGPYNEQFF. The CDR3 region has the DNA TGTGCCAGCAGCTTAGTACTTGGGCCCTACAATGAGCAGTTCTTC.